Included here is one TCR beta chain sequence, with context. Assay used: immunoSEQ multiplex PCR; TCRdb lists only in-frame clones, some missing. The sample yields roughly 150,000 clones, 86% seen once. The sample originates from a study of blood T cell repertoires in COVID-19. All enrollees were roughly 18 to 95 years old and from roughly 22 US areas. Assignment of participants to cohorts was predicated upon participant-reported clinical history. The CDR3 spans 15 residues. V shed 4 bases, J shed 3 bases, and the junction held 6 bases outside the gene matches. Germline-derived CDR1 and CDR2 are MDHEN and SYDVKM.

The sample taken for sequencing was PBMCs or T cells enriched from blood (not recorded which). The sequence was collected from a man aged 45-60 years who had recovered from COVID-19. The rearrangement joins TRBV28 to TRBJ1-1; 9 nucleotides align to TRBD1. The CDR3 loop is CASSSPGQGYTEAFF. CDR3 nucleotides: TGTGCCAGCAGTTCTCCGGGACAGGGATACACTGAAGCTTTCTTT.